These 9 T cell receptor beta chains share one sample of origin, sequenced in a study of blood T cell repertoires in COVID-19. Clones were sequenced by immunoSEQ multiplex PCR, and TCRdb holds only the in-frame ones, with some missing. The repertoire consists of some 320,000 clones, with 89% occurring once and the leading ten covering around 4.8%. Sequencing was carried out using PBMCs or T cells enriched from blood (not recorded which). Source of these receptors: a man in his 60s who had recovered from COVID-19.

The genes are TRBV7-3 and TRBJ2-1; 9 bases line up with TRBD2. Trimming at V came to 1 base and at J to 4 bases, leaving 8 bases not matched to a gene. The CDR3 totals 17 residues. Germline CDR1 and CDR2: SGHTA and FQGTGA. CDR3 bases: TGTGCCAGCAGCTTAAATGGCCCGACTAGCGGATACAATGAGCAGTTCTTC. It codes for CASSLNGPTSGYNEQFF.

V usage is TRBV10-3 and J usage is TRBJ2-5, with 8 bases that match TRBD1. With 9 bases clipped from V and 5 bases from J, the junction kept 8 bases outside the gene matches. This CDR3 comprises 13 residues. The germline CDR1 and CDR2 sequences are ENHRY and SYGVKD. Here the CDR3 DNA reads TGTGCCATATCGACAGGGGCGGAGGAGACCCAGTACTTC. It is translated as CAISTGAEETQYF.

The chain employs TRBV7-9 and TRBJ2-7; TRBD2 matches 7 bases. The germline CDR1 and CDR2 sequences are SEHNR and FQNEAQ (reference sequence). Trimming took 2 bases from V and 0 from J; bases not matched to a gene: 4. CDR3 length equals 15 residues. In DNA form, the CDR3 reads TGTGCCAGCAGCTTACGCGGGAGAAGCTCCTACGAGCAGTACTTC. This encodes CASSLRGRSSYEQYF.

The table lists this clone with a count of one. As DNA, the CDR3 is TGTGCCAGCTACCGACAGGGCACCAACTATGGCTACACCTTC. Translating gives CASYRQGTNYGYTF. The V gene is TRBV28, the J gene TRBJ1-2, with TRBD1 matching 7 bases. V shed 8 bases, J shed 2 bases, and the junction held 8 bases outside the gene matches. Germline V lookup: CDR1 MDHEN, CDR2 SYDVKM. CDR3 length equals 14 residues.

The chain carries TRBV28 and TRBJ2-7; 12 bases align to TRBD1. The trim removed 6 bases at V and 4 bases at J, leaving 7 bases unmatched. The CDR3 contains 15 residues. From germline, CDR1 is MDHEN and CDR2 SYDVKM. The DNA for the CDR3 is TGTGCCAGCAGCTTGGGACAGGGGGCTCTTTACGAGCAGTACTTC. Its protein is CASSLGQGALYEQYF.

This sequence joins TRBV3-1 (or the pseudogene TRBV3-2) and TRBJ1-1, with D unclear. Trimming took 0 bases from V and 3 from J, leaving 17 bases between them. Germline values: CDR1 LGHDT, CDR2 YNNKEL (reference sequence). The CDR3 has 17 amino acids. CDR3 bases: TGTGCCAGCAGCCAAGAGAGGTGGCGTTCGGCTTACACTGAAGCTTTCTTT. Its translation: CASSQERWRSAYTEAFF.

The rearrangement uses TRBV7-2 and TRBJ2-1, with TRBD2 identical over 14 bases. The V segment lost 0 bases and the J segment 8 bases; nucleotides outside the gene matches: 6. This CDR3 region has 17 residues. CDR1 is SGHTA, CDR2 FQGNSA, per germline. This CDR3 is CASSLAGTSGSPYEQFF. CDR3 nucleotide sequence: TGTGCCAGCAGCTTAGCGGGGACTAGCGGGAGCCCCTATGAGCAGTTCTTC.

The chain joins TRBV27 to TRBJ2-1, with a weak D call TRBD1 (5 bases). The germline V and J ends were trimmed by 0 bases and 6 bases, with 12 bases remaining between them. The CDR3 extends over 15 amino acids. Germline CDR1 is MNHEY and CDR2 is SMNVEV (reference sequence). The CDR3 loop reads CASSLSARRANEQFF. In DNA form, the CDR3 reads TGTGCCAGCAGTTTATCTGCTCGCAGGGCCAATGAGCAGTTCTTC.

This clone has a handful of counts. The chain has TRBV10-2 and TRBJ2-5, with 7 bases aligning to TRBD2. V was clipped by 6 bases and J by 4 bases; unmatched bases: 8. The CDR3 runs 14 residues. CDR1 is WSHSY and CDR2 is SAAADI in the germline V gene. Here the CDR3 reads CASRASAGAETQYF. The CDR3 DNA follows: TGCGCCAGCAGGGCCTCGGCGGGAGCAGAGACCCAGTACTTC.